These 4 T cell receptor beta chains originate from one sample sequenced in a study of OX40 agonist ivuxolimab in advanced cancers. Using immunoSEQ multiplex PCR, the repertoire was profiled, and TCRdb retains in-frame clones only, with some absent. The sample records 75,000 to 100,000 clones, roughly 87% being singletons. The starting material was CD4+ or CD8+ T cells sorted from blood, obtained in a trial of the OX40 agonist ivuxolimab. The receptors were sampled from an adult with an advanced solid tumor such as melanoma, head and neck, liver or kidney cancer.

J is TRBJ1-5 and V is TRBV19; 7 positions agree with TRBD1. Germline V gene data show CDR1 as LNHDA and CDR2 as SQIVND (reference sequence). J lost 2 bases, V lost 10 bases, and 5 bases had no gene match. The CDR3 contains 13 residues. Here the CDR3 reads CATDRVGNQPQHF. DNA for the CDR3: TGTGCCACCGACAGGGTTGGCAATCAGCCCCAGCATTTT.

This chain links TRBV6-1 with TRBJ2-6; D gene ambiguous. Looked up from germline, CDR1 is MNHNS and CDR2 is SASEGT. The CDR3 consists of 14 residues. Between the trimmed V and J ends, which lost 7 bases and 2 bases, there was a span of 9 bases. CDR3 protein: CASIWTAGANVLTF. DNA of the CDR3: TGTGCCAGCATATGGACCGCTGGGGCCAACGTCCTGACTTTC.

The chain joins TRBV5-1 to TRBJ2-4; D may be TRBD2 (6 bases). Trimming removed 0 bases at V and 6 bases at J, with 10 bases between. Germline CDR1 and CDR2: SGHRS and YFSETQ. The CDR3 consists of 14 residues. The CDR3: CASSLGGIGNIQYF. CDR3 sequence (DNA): TGCGCCAGCAGCTTGGGCGGGATCGGAAACATTCAGTACTTC.

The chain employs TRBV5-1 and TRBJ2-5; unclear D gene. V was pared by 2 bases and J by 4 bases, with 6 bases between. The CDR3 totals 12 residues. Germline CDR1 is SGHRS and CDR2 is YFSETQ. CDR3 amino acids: CASSFSRETQYF. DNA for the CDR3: TGCGCCAGCAGCTTCTCGAGAGAGACCCAGTACTTC.